The sequence of this T cell receptor beta chain was determined in a study of shared clonotypes between healthy human individuals. The assay was immunoSEQ multiplex PCR, and TCRdb's table has in-frame clones only and misses some. There are roughly 1,500,000 clones in the sample; 95% to 99% occur only once, and around 0.47% lies in the top ten. Memory CD4+ cells were the fraction left after CD45RA+ naive selection. This CDR3 has 15 residues. V lost 1 base to trimming and J lost 6 bases, with 14 bases between them. CDR1 is SGHAT, CDR2 FQNNGV, per germline. The sequenced sample consisted of naive CD4+ T cells sorted from blood. As to subset: CD45RA+ positively selected. V is TRBV11-2 and J is TRBJ2-3; the D gene could be TRBD1 or TRBD2 (6 bases each). This sequence originates from a man between 25 and 39 years old in good health. Written as DNA, the CDR3 is TGTGCCAGCAGCTTAGGCCCGACTAGGGGGGATACGCAGTATTTT. Translated, it gives CASSLGPTRGDTQYF. The full variable domain, completed using reference TRBV11-2 and TRBJ2-3, is EAGVAQSPRYKIIEKRQSVAFWCNPISGHATLYWYQQILGQGPKLLIQFQNNGVVDDSQLPKDRFSAERLKGVDSTLKIQPAKLEDSAVYLCASSLGPTRGDTQYFGPGTRLTVL.